Sequencing of this TCR beta chain was carried out in a study of T-cell memory formation after mild COVID-19. TCRdb independently ran MiXCR on the 5' RACE reads; one entry per CDR3 protein. Among just under 150,000 distinct CDR3 sequences listed, 15% to 20% were seen once. The CDR3 runs 12 residues. Trimming removed 2 bases at V and 4 bases at J, with 4 bases between. The germline V gene encodes CDR1 SGHKS and CDR2 YYEKEE (reference sequence). The material sequenced was PBMCs or a T cell subset sorted from them (not recorded which). The J gene is TRBJ1-5, the V gene TRBV5-5; D remains ambiguous. This receptor was taken from an adult woman who had mild COVID-19 (a few samples of this study predate the infection). Cell type and time point are not known. As DNA, the CDR3 is TGTGCCAGCAGCTTCCCTAATCAGCCCCAGCATTTT. Protein: CASSFPNQPQHF. The full variable domain, in which reference TRBV5-5 and TRBJ1-5 provide the parts outside the CDR3, is DAGVTQSPTHLIKTRGQQVTLRCSPISGHKSVSWYQQVLGQGPQFIFQYYEKEERGRGNFPDRFSARQFPNYSSELNVNALLLGDSALYLCASSFPNQPQHFGDGTRLSIL.